This TCR beta chain was captured by sequencing in a study of shared clonotypes between healthy human individuals. Germline V lookup: CDR1 SNHLY, CDR2 FYNNEI. CDR3 length equals 16 residues. V shed 7 bases, J shed 3 bases, and the junction held 12 bases outside the gene matches. Concerning this clone: As yet, its antigen is unknown.

Donors were healthy HIV-negative adults without recent acute infections or vaccinations. The study separated CD4+ cells into CD45RA+ naive and CD45RA-negative memory subsets. Whole-study findings and limits: Some clonotypes were shared by all four sorted-subset donors, while others were not shared. The non-shared ones had lower generation probabilities than the shared ones.

Across several immunoSEQ plates, the genomic DNA of each subset was split evenly. Generated by immunoSEQ multiplex PCR, the TCRdb table keeps only in-frame clones and is missing some. The table lists over a million clones, less than 99% of them singletons. Material for sequencing was naive CD4+ T cells sorted from blood. The subset was: CD45RA+ positively selected. The sequence was collected from a young man in good health. The V call is TRBV2, the J call TRBJ1-5; 7 nucleotides align to TRBD1. CDR3: CASTPQGGIDNQPQHF. Written as DNA, the CDR3 is TGTGCCAGCACACCCCAGGGGGGTATTGACAATCAGCCCCAGCATTTT.